This entry lists 5 T cell receptor beta chains sequenced from one sample in a study of cytomegalovirus exposure and HLA in healthy donors. The PCR was carried out with 60 Vbeta primers and 13 Jbeta primers. Some clones are missing from TCRdb's copy, which holds only in-frame ones; the method was immunoSEQ multiplex PCR. The table has 140,000 to 150,000 clones, about 75% seen once; the top ten hold over 6%. The sequenced sample consisted of PBMCs. Receptors were obtained from a man aged 25 to 45 in good health and CMV-seronegative.

This chain uses TRBV7-2 with TRBJ2-7, with D unresolved. Germline CDR1 SGHTA, CDR2 FQGNSA. The CDR3 totals 15 residues. V was pared by 8 bases and J by 5 bases, with 22 bases between. The CDR3, as DNA: TGTGCCAGCGCCCCCACGGCTAGGTCTGCGCACGAGCAGTACTTC. Its protein is CASAPTARSAHEQYF. The full variable domain, its missing parts supplied by reference TRBV7-2 and TRBJ2-7, is GAGVSQSPSNKVTEKGKDVELRCDPISGHTALYWYRQSLGQGLEFLIYFQGNSAPDKSGLPSDRFSAERTGGSVSTLTIQRTQQEDSAVYLCASAPTARSAHEQYFGPGTRLTVT.

This chain joins TRBV6-6 and TRBJ2-7; TRBD1 aligns across 8 bases. Germline loops: CDR1 MNHNY, CDR2 SVGAGI (reference sequence). The CDR3 extends over 14 amino acids. V shed 4 bases and J 8 bases; nucleotides not matched to a gene: 10. CDR3 region: CASSSPDRVPQQYF. CDR3 nucleotide sequence: TGTGCCAGCAGTTCACCGGACAGGGTCCCCCAGCAGTACTTC.

The chain carries TRBV6-5 and TRBJ1-6; D gene unclear. There are 12 residues in the CDR3. V gave up 2 bases and J gave up 7 bases, with 3 bases separating them. The germline CDR1 and CDR2 sequences are MNHEY and SVGAGI. This CDR3 reads CASSYPNSPLHF. The CDR3 DNA reads as TGTGCCAGCAGTTACCCGAATTCACCCCTCCACTTT.

The chain combines TRBV2 with TRBJ2-1, with 12 bases that match TRBD2. The CDR3 spans 15 residues. Trimming took 1 base from V and 9 from J; bases not matched to a gene: 4. The germline gives CDR1 SNHLY, CDR2 FYNNEI. The CDR3 sequence is CASSEGLAGEVEQFF. CDR3 DNA: TGTGCCAGCAGTGAAGGACTAGCGGGAGAGGTTGAGCAGTTCTTC.

The chain joins TRBV11-1 to TRBJ2-6; a weak D match, TRBD1 (5 bases). The ends were cut back, 5 bases at V and 2 bases at J, with 7 bases in the middle. Germline V lookup: CDR1 SGHAT, CDR2 FQDESV (reference sequence). CDR3 length: 14 residues. CDR3 region: CASSMGPGANVLTF. The CDR3 coding sequence is TGTGCCAGCAGCATGGGGCCTGGGGCCAACGTCCTGACTTTC.